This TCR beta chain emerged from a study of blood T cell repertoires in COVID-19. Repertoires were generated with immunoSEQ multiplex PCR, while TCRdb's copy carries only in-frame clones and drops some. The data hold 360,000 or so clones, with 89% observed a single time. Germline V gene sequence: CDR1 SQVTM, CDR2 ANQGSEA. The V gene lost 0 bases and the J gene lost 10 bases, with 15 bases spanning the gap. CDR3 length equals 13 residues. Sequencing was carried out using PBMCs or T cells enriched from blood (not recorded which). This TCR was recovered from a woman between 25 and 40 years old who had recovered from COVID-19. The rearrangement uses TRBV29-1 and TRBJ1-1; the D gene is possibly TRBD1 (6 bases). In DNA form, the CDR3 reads TGCAGCGTTGAAGATCACGGGGGGGCTCCAGCTTTCTTT. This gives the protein CSVEDHGGAPAFF.